Below, 12 T cell receptor beta chains from the same sample are listed, as sequenced in a study of shared clonotypes between healthy human individuals. Naive CD8 cells comprised CD45RO-negative, CCR7-positively selected cells, excluding terminally differentiated effector memory CD45RA+ cells. Repertoires were generated with immunoSEQ multiplex PCR, while TCRdb's copy carries only in-frame clones and drops some. The repertoire has roughly 2 million clones, 85% to 95% of them found once; the top ten carry 1.1%. Sequences were obtained from naive CD8+ T cells sorted from blood. The source is a young man in good health.

This chain connects TRBV6-5 to TRBJ1-5; D remains unclear. This CDR3 has 13 amino acids. V lost 2 bases to trimming and J lost 5 bases, with 7 bases between them. CDR1 and CDR2 from the germline V gene are MNHEY and SVGAGI. The CDR3 region is CASSYEIYQPQHF. The CDR3 DNA is TGTGCCAGCAGTTACGAAATTTATCAGCCCCAGCATTTT.

The chain is built from TRBV19 and TRBJ1-3; D possibly corresponds to TRBD1 (5 bases). V dropped 3 bases and J dropped 0 bases, with 12 bases sitting between them. Germline CDR1 LNHDA, CDR2 SQIVND (reference sequence). This CDR3 contains 16 residues. The CDR3 protein is CASSILGPSSGNTIYF. CDR3 nucleotide sequence: TGTGCCAGTAGTATCCTGGGACCGAGCTCTGGAAACACCATATATTTT.

V and J are TRBV11-2 and TRBJ1-2, with D maybe TRBD1 (5 bases). Per the germline V gene, CDR1 is SGHAT and CDR2 is FQNNGV. The V end lost 2 bases, the J end lost 3 bases, and 13 bases lay between the germline ends. The CDR3 loop spans 15 amino acids. This CDR3 is CASSLSGQAHYGYTF. DNA for the CDR3: TGTGCCAGCAGCTTATCGGGGCAGGCCCACTATGGCTACACCTTC.

This chain uses TRBV6-5 with TRBJ1-4, with D possibly TRBD1 on 5 matching bases. Deletions cut 5 bases from V and 7 bases from J, with 14 bases between. Per germline, CDR1 MNHEY and CDR2 SVGAGI. CDR3 length equals 14 residues. CDR3 protein: CASSPDGAGEKLFF. The CDR3 DNA reads TGTGCCAGCAGTCCAGACGGGGCGGGTGAAAAACTGTTTTTT.

This chain uses TRBV7-9 with TRBJ2-3, with 7 positions matching TRBD2. This CDR3 comprises 15 residues. After removal of 3 bases from V and 2 bases from J, the junction contained 5 bases not matched to a gene. Looked up from germline, CDR1 is SEHNR and CDR2 is FQNEAQ (reference sequence). This CDR3 is CASSFGLEYTDTQYF. The CDR3 DNA sequence: TGTGCCAGCAGCTTCGGACTAGAGTACACAGATACGCAGTATTTT.

This chain uses TRBV10-3 with TRBJ2-3; D is possibly TRBD1 or TRBD2 (5 bases each). In germline, CDR1 is ENHRY, CDR2 SYGVKD. The germline V and J ends were trimmed by 11 bases and 6 bases, with 21 bases remaining between them. CDR3 length: 14 residues. CDR3 sequence: CAAGETELEDTQYF. The CDR3 region has the DNA TGTGCCGCCGGGGAGACAGAGCTGGAGGATACGCAGTATTTT.

The DNA for the CDR3 is TGCGCCAGCAGCCAAGAAAGTGGCGGCTATCAGCCCCAGCATTTT. Its translation: CASSQESGGYQPQHF. The chain carries TRBV4-1 and TRBJ1-5; unclear D gene. Germline V lookup: CDR1 MGHRA, CDR2 YSYEKL. This CDR3 is built from 15 residues. The V end was cut by 0 bases, the J end by 5 bases, with 11 bases between.

J is TRBJ2-7 and V is TRBV7-9; D is perhaps TRBD1 or TRBD2 (6 bases each). CDR1 SEHNR and CDR2 FQNEAQ come from the germline V gene (reference sequence). This CDR3 contains 17 residues. Trimming removed 5 bases at V and 2 bases at J, with 22 bases between. CDR3 DNA sequence: TGTGCCAGCAGCCTCCTGCCAGGGGATCCGGGAGCCTACGAGCAGTACTTC. This translates into CASSLLPGDPGAYEQYF.

The chain recombines TRBV27 with TRBJ2-5; D perhaps matches TRBD2 (6 bases). The CDR3 is 16 residues long. The germline V gene has CDR1 MNHEY and CDR2 SMNVEV (reference sequence). V lost 7 bases and J 4 bases, leaving 22 bases between the germline ends. The CDR3 sequence: CASTKVGTRGAETQYF. DNA of the CDR3: TGTGCCAGCACCAAAGTCGGGACTCGTGGCGCAGAGACCCAGTACTTC.

Remarks on this clone: This sample includes further DNA sequences coding for the same CDR3. J is TRBJ2-7 and V is TRBV27; the D is unclear. This CDR3 is built from 14 residues. With 0 bases removed from V and 1 base from J, the gap between germline ends came to 7 bases. Germline V gene sequence: CDR1 MNHEY, CDR2 SMNVEV (reference sequence). The CDR3 spells CASSLSAGSYEQYF. The CDR3 nucleotides read TGTGCCAGCAGTTTATCGGCCGGGTCCTACGAGCAGTACTTC.

This clone was counted once. The gene calls are TRBV6-1 and TRBJ2-3, with D possibly TRBD2 on 6 matching bases. Trimming left V 7 bases short and J 4 bases short, with 9 bases between. The CDR3 contains 12 residues. The germline V gene encodes CDR1 MNHNS and CDR2 SASEGT. CDR3: CASTEGPDTQYF. The DNA for the CDR3 is TGTGCCAGCACGGAGGGGCCAGATACGCAGTATTTT.

A few counts support this clone. The chain joins TRBV4-1 to TRBJ1-2; 10 bases fit TRBD1. The CDR3 sequence is 13 residues long. Germline CDR1 MGHRA, CDR2 YSYEKL. The trim removed 4 bases at V and 13 bases at J, leaving 9 bases unmatched. This CDR3 is CASSRPTGTGATF. The CDR3 bases are TGCGCCAGCAGCCGACCGACCGGGACAGGGGCCACCTTC.